What follows describes a single TCR beta chain. CDR1 and CDR2 (germline): SGHRS, YFSETQ. The V gene lost 3 bases and the J gene lost 1 base, with 12 bases spanning the gap. The CDR3 runs 15 residues. The sample belongs to a study of blood T cell repertoires in COVID-19. Study information: Sample material is recorded as cDNA or gDNA derived from T cells, B-cell-depleted T cells, or PBMCs.

In the source study's methods: Estimated nucleated cell counts came from reference gene primer amplification. The data were produced by immunoSEQ multiplex PCR, yet TCRdb's version contains in-frame clones alone and is incomplete. That table supplies the V and J calls and clone size; D and trimming were determined from the DNA. Altogether approximately 280,000 clones are present, approximately 83% being singletons, with the ten largest covering 11%. The sequenced material came from peripheral blood. This clonotype was sampled from a woman in her seventies with acute or convalescent COVID-19. The genes are TRBV5-1 and TRBJ2-3, with a tentative D call TRBD2 (5 bases). The chain's CDR3 is CASSSWGSGTDTQYF. CDR3 DNA: TGCGCCAGCAGCTCCTGGGGTAGCGGCACAGATACGCAGTATTTT.